What follows are 14 T cell receptor beta chains derived from one specimen sequenced in a study of shared clonotypes between healthy human individuals. Generated by immunoSEQ multiplex PCR, the TCRdb table keeps only in-frame clones and is missing some. The sample carries 2 million to 2.5 million clones, 90% to 96% recorded once. The specimen sequenced was naive CD4+ T cells sorted from blood. Indicated subset: CD45RA+ positively selected. The receptor set was obtained from a man between 18 and 29 years old in good health.

This clone was seen just once. The rearrangement uses TRBV7-6 and TRBJ1-1; the D gene is possibly TRBD1 (5 bases). This CDR3 is built from 13 residues. CDR1 SGHVS and CDR2 FNYEAQ come from the germline V gene. Trimming shortened V by 7 bases and J by 4 bases, and 13 bases separated the two germline ends. CDR3 sequence: CASIQDQSTEAFF. For the CDR3, the DNA is TGTGCCAGCATACAGGACCAGAGCACTGAAGCTTTCTTT.

The chain is built from TRBV6-1 and TRBJ1-3; tentative D call: TRBD1 (6 bases). This CDR3 comprises 17 residues. Germline CDR1 and CDR2: MNHNS and SASEGT. Trimming cost V 0 bases and J 0 bases, with 12 bases left between them. The CDR3 nucleotides read TGTGCCAGCAGTGAAGCCCCCAGGGGAAGCTCTGGAAACACCATATATTTT. Its translation is CASSEAPRGSSGNTIYF.

The rearrangement links TRBV7-2 to TRBJ1-5; no definite D call. The V and J ends lost 5 bases and 9 bases respectively, with 26 bases between them. Looked up from germline, CDR1 is SGHTA and CDR2 is FQGNSA. This CDR3 has 17 residues. CDR3 DNA: TGTGCCAGCAGCCCCCCACCGACAAAGGCCGGCCATCGGCCCCAGCATTTT. Its translation: CASSPPPTKAGHRPQHF.

The rearrangement joins TRBV7-2 to TRBJ1-2; 8 positions agree with TRBD1. In germline, CDR1 is SGHTA, CDR2 FQGNSA. Trimming cost V 5 bases and J 4 bases; bases outside gene matches: 6. This CDR3 contains 14 residues. The CDR3 DNA sequence: TGTGCCAGCAGCCTAGATGGACAGGGCTATGGCTACACCTTC. It encodes CASSLDGQGYGYTF. Together with reference TRBV7-2 and TRBJ1-2, the CDR3 gives the full variable domain: GAGVSQSPSNKVTEKGKDVELRCDPISGHTALYWYRQSLGQGLEFLIYFQGNSAPDKSGLPSDRFSAERTGGSVSTLTIQRTQQEDSAVYLCASSLDGQGYGYTFGSGTRLTVV.

The CDR3 sequence is CASSLAVTGGNQPQHF. The CDR3 region has the DNA TGTGCCAGCAGCTTGGCCGTGACAGGCGGCAATCAGCCCCAGCATTTT. V and J are TRBV5-5 and TRBJ1-5, with a possible D match to TRBD1 (6 bases). Germline CDR1 SGHKS, CDR2 YYEKEE (reference sequence). V gave up 0 bases and J gave up 2 bases, with 12 bases separating them. The CDR3 loop spans 16 amino acids.

The chain is built from TRBV28 and TRBJ2-7, with 7 bases that match TRBD1. This CDR3 is built from 12 residues. Germline values: CDR1 MDHEN, CDR2 SYDVKM. The trim removed 8 bases at V and 3 bases at J, leaving 4 bases unmatched. The CDR3 nucleotides read TGTGCCAGCCAGGGACAGTTCTACGAGCAGTACTTC. Protein product: CASQGQFYEQYF. Complete variable domain (other parts from reference TRBV28 and TRBJ2-7): DVKVTQSSRYLVKRTGEKVFLECVQDMDHENMFWYRQDPGLGLRLIYFSYDVKMKEKGDIPEGYSVSREKKERFSLILESASTNQTSMYLCASQGQFYEQYFGPGTRLTVT.

J is TRBJ2-7 and V is TRBV11-2; 8 positions agree with TRBD1. V shed 3 bases and J 1 base; nucleotides not matched to a gene: 5. The CDR3 loop spans 15 amino acids. Germline assignment: CDR1 SGHAT and CDR2 FQNNGV. CDR3 residues: CASSLDRARSYEQYF. The CDR3 DNA reads as TGTGCCAGCAGCTTGGACAGGGCCCGGTCCTACGAGCAGTACTTC.

The chain is built from TRBV6-1 and TRBJ2-5; unclear D gene. The J call may be incorrect, as the DNA end agrees better with TRBJ2-7. The CDR3 runs to 15 residues. Per germline, CDR1 MNHNS and CDR2 SASEGT. Here the CDR3 reads CASIKSRLLGDEQYF. As DNA, the CDR3 is TGTGCCAGCATCAAGAGTAGACTGTTGGGCGACGAGCAGTACTTC.

J is TRBJ2-5 and V is TRBV5-6; no definite D call. The length of the CDR3 is 13 residues. V was pared by 0 bases and J by 3 bases, with 6 bases between. Germline V CDR1 and CDR2: SGHDT, YYEEEE. CDR3 residues: CASSLGWEETQYF. The CDR3 nucleotides read TGTGCCAGCAGCTTGGGGTGGGAAGAGACCCAGTACTTC.

Here the CDR3 reads CASSPVSTNTQYF. The CDR3 region has the DNA TGTGCCAGCAGCCCGGTGAGCACGAATACGCAGTATTTT. V and J are TRBV11-1 and TRBJ2-3; no definite D call. Trimming removed 5 bases at V and 7 bases at J, with 13 bases between. Germline CDR1 is SGHAT and CDR2 is FQDESV (reference sequence). CDR3 size: 13 residues.

The CDR3 DNA reads as TGTGCCAGCAGGCGTCTAGCGGGGGGTACCGGCCCGGAGCAGTTCTTC. It translates to CASRRLAGGTGPEQFF. This chain joins TRBV5-4 and TRBJ2-1, with TRBD2 identical over 11 bases. CDR3 length equals 16 residues. V trimming: 5 bases; J trimming: 10 bases; junction bases outside the gene matches: 14. CDR1 SGHNT and CDR2 YYREEE come from the germline V gene (reference sequence).

The chain is built from TRBV10-2 and TRBJ2-2; 9 positions agree with TRBD2. Germline loops: CDR1 WSHSY, CDR2 SAAADI. V lost 7 bases to trimming and J lost 1 base; unmatched junction nucleotides: 4. The CDR3 is 15 residues long. CDR3 loop: CASTQLAGNTGELFF. The CDR3 DNA is TGCGCCAGCACCCAACTAGCGGGGAACACCGGGGAGCTGTTTTTT.

This clone is a singleton in its sample. V usage is TRBV29-1 and J usage is TRBJ2-6, with D maybe TRBD2 (6 bases). V was pared by 3 bases and J by 4 bases, with 13 bases between. The CDR3 consists of 15 residues. CDR1 is SQVTM and CDR2 is ANQGSEA in the germline V gene. The CDR3 sequence: CSVEGGKGGANVLTF. The CDR3 bases are TGCAGCGTTGAGGGAGGCAAGGGAGGGGCCAACGTCCTGACTTTC.

Only one count was recorded for this clone. The chain has TRBV5-6 and TRBJ1-1; D unclear. The V end lost 2 bases, the J end lost 4 bases, and 27 bases lay between the germline ends. CDR1 and CDR2 from the germline V gene are SGHDT and YYEEEE. The CDR3 contains 19 residues. The CDR3 sequence: CASSLLGSASVNLGTEAFF. CDR3 in DNA: TGTGCCAGCAGCTTACTAGGATCGGCCAGCGTAAACTTGGGCACTGAAGCTTTCTTT.